The sequence of this T cell receptor (beta chain) was determined in a study of beta chain features in type 1 diabetes. Study-wide background: There were 107,917,701 sorted cells examined across all samples. Study-level points and caveats: More deletions and fewer insertions at VDJ junctions were found in patients with type 1 diabetes. With patients and controls alike, PCR might favor shorter templates to an equal degree. All four CD4+ subsets of Type 1 diabetes patients contained TCRB CDR3s that were moderately but significantly shorter.

Germline V lookup: CDR1 LGHNA, CDR2 YSLEER. CDR3 length: 16 amino acids. The V gene end was trimmed by 1 base and the J gene end by 0 bases; junction bases not matched to a gene: 4. Regarding this clone: The antigen is unknown.

Reverse transcription of all isolated RNA meant that expressed TCRB transcripts were sequenced. Naive, central memory and regulatory T cell samples yielded roughly 3.5 million reads on average. Profiled with immunoSEQ multiplex PCR; TCRdb holds only in-frame clones, not every one. The sample shows hundreds of thousands of clones, more than 12% of them seen only once. This TCR came from a man between 18 and 35 years old with type 1 diabetes. Sequenced material: naive CD4+ T cells from blood. The rearrangement links TRBV4-3 to TRBJ2-7; 9 bases are shared with TRBD1. In DNA, the CDR3 is TGCGCCAGCAGCCAAGCCCGGGACAGGGTCTCCTACGAGCAGTACTTC. Protein sequence: CASSQARDRVSYEQYF.